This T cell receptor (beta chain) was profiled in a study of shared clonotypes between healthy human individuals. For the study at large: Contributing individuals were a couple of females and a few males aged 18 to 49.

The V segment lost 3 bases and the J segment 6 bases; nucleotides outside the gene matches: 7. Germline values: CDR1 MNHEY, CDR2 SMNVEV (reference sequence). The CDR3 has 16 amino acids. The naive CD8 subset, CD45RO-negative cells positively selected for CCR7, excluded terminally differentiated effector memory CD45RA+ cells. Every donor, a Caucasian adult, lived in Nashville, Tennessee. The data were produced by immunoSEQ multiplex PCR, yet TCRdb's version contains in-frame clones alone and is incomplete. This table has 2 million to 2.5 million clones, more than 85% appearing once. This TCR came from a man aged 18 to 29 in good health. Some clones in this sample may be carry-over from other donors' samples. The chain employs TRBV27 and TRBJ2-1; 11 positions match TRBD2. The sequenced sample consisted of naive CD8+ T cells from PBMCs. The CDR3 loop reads CASSFVLAGGSNEQFF. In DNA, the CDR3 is TGTGCCAGCAGTTTCGTCCTAGCGGGAGGATCCAATGAGCAGTTCTTC.